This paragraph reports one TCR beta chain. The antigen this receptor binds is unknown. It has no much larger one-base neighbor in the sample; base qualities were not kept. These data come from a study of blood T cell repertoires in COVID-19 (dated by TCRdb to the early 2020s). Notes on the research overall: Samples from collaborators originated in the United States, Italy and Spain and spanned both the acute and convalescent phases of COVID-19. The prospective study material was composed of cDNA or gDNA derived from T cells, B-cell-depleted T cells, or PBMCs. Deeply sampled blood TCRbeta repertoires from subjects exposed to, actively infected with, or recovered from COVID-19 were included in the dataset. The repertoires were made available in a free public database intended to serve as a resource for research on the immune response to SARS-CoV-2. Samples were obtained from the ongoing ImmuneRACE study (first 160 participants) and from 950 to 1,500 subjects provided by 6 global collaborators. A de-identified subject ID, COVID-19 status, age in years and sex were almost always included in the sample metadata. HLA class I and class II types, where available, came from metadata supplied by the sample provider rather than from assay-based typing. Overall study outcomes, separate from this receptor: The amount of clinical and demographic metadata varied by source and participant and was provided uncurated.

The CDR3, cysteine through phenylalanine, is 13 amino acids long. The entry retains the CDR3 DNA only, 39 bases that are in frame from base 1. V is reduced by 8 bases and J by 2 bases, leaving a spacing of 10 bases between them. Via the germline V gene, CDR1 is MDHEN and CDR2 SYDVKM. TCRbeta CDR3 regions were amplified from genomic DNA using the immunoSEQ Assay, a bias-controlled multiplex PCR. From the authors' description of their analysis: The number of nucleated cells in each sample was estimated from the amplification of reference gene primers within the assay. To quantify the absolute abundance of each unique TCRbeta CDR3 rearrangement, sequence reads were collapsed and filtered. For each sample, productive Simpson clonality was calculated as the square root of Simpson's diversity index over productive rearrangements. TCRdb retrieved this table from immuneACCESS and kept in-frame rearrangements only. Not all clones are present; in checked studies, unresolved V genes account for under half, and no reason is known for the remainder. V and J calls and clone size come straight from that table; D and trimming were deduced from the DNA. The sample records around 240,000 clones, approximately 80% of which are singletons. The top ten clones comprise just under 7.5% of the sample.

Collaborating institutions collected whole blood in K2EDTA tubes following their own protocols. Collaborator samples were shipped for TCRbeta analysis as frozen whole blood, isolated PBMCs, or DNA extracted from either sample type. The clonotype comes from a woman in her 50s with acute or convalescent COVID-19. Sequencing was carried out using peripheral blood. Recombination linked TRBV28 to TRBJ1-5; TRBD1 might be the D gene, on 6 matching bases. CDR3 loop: CASLSGGNQPQHF. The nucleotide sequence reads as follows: TGTGCCAGCTTATCAGGGGGCAATCAGCCCCAGCATTTT.